This T cell receptor (beta chain) was sequenced for a study of shared clonotypes between healthy human individuals. The data were produced by immunoSEQ multiplex PCR, yet TCRdb's version contains in-frame clones alone and is incomplete. The table includes around 500,000 clones, approximately 81% detected once. This clone was detected ten times or more. There were only Caucasian adults among the donors, and all lived in Nashville, Tennessee. The germline V gene encodes CDR1 SEHNR and CDR2 FQNEAQ (reference sequence). The CDR3 consists of 15 residues. The V and J ends lost 1 base and 4 bases respectively, with 14 bases between them.

The sequenced sample was PBMCs. The rearrangement links TRBV7-9 to TRBJ2-7; D might be TRBD2 (6 bases). The TCR was taken from a woman aged 40-49 years in good health. Some clones in this sample may be carry-over from other donors' samples. This CDR3 reads CASSLGGVAGYEQYF. As DNA, the CDR3 is TGTGCCAGCAGCTTAGGGGGGGTGGCCGGGTACGAGCAGTACTTC.